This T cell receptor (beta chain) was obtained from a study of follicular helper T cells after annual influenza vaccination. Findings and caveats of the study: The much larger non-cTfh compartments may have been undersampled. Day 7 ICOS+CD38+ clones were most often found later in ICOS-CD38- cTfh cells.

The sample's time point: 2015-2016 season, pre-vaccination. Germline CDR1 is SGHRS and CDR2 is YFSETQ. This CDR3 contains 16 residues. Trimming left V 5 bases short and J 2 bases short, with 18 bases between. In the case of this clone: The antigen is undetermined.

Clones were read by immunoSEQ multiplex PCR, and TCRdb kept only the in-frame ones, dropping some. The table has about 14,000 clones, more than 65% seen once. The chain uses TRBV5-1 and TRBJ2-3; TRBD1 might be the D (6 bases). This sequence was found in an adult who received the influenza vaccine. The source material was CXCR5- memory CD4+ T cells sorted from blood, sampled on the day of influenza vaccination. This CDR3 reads CASRRSRDTNTDTQYF. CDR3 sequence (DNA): TGCGCCAGCAGGCGAAGTCGGGACACAAACACAGATACGCAGTATTTT.